This T cell receptor (beta chain) was recorded in a study of blood T cell repertoires in COVID-19. Background on the study: COVID-19 samples from acute and convalescent phases originated in the United States, Italy and Spain.

A single count supports this clone. The CDR3 consists of 12 residues. With 7 bases removed from V and 5 bases from J, the gap between germline ends came to 11 bases. Germline CDR1 MNHEY, CDR2 SVGAGI. How the authors handled the data: Amplification from reference gene primers served as the basis for estimated nucleated cell counts. Repertoires were generated with immunoSEQ multiplex PCR, while TCRdb's copy carries only in-frame clones and drops some. V, J and clone size were drawn from that table, and D and trimming were deduced from the DNA. This table has around 260,000 clones, roughly 88% appearing once.

The clonotype comes from a young woman who had recovered from COVID-19. V usage is TRBV6-5 and J usage is TRBJ1-2; D remains ambiguous. The sample was PBMCs or T cells enriched from blood (not recorded which). The chain's CDR3 is CASKRGDYGYTF. The CDR3 nucleotides read TGTGCCAGCAAACGCGGGGATTATGGCTACACCTTC.